These T cell receptor beta chains were read from a single sample in a study of beta chain features in type 1 diabetes. Clones were sequenced by immunoSEQ multiplex PCR, and TCRdb holds only the in-frame ones, with some missing. Of some 140,000 clones in the sample, 9.2% were seen once. The sample was central memory CD4+ T cells from blood. Receptors originate from a man younger than 35 in good health. Both conserved end residues are part of each CDR3. D genes are given only for firm matches. Rows may omit the clone size; those that give it use once, few, many or a size class.

CASSFTSGGPSTDTQYF	TGTGCCAGCAGCTTTACTAGCGGGGGGCCTAGCACAGATACGCAGTATTTT	TRBD2	.	TRBJ2-3	TRBV11-2
CASSLSPYDEQYF	TGTGCCAGCAGCTTAAGTCCCTACGACGAGCAGTACTTC	.	.	TRBJ2-7	TRBV11-1
CASSLGTLLEQYF	TGTGCCAGCAGCTTAGGGACACTTCTCGAGCAGTACTTC	.	.	TRBJ2-7	TRBV7-6
CASSPQAQGSQPQHF	TGTGCCAGCAGCCCCCAGGCCCAGGGTAGTCAGCCCCAGCATTTT	.	few	TRBJ1-5	TRBV7-2
CASSPQLVNNEQFF	TGTGCCAGCAGCCCTCAACTCGTAAACAATGAGCAGTTCTTC	.	.	TRBJ2-1	TRBV7-2
CATSKDRGSGELFF	TGTGCCACCAGCAAAGACAGGGGTTCTGGGGAGCTGTTTTTT	TRBD1	.	TRBJ2-2	TRBV15
CASVIDRGEGYTF	TGTGCCAGCGTCATAGACAGGGGCGAGGGCTACACCTTC	TRBD1	few	TRBJ1-2	TRBV6-1
CASSWTSGETQYF	TGTGCCAGCAGCTGGACTAGCGGAGAGACCCAGTACTTC	TRBD2	.	TRBJ2-5	TRBV5-6
CASTFPRGPYGTDTQYF	TGTGCCAGCACCTTTCCGCGGGGTCCGTACGGCACAGATACGCAGTATTTT	.	.	TRBJ2-3	TRBV11-2
CATIAGGTDTQYF	TGTGCCACTATAGCGGGGGGCACAGATACGCAGTATTTT	TRBD2	few	TRBJ2-3	TRBV6-6
CAWRNTGGRAGELFF	TGTGCCTGGAGAAATACAGGGGGTAGGGCCGGGGAGCTGTTTTTT	TRBD1	few	TRBJ2-2	TRBV30